The clone carrying this T cell receptor (beta chain) was seen only a few times. This entry comes from a study of blood T cell repertoires in COVID-19. Overall study: Samples representing acute and convalescent COVID-19 were sourced from the United States, Italy and Spain. T cells, B-cell-depleted T cells, or PBMCs supplied cDNA or gDNA.

This CDR3 comprises 16 residues. Germline CDR1 and CDR2: MNHEY and SVGEGT. Trimming cost V 6 bases and J 11 bases; bases outside gene matches: 19. Authors' processing steps: It was from reference gene primer amplification that nucleated cell counts were estimated. This table comes from immunoSEQ multiplex PCR, and its TCRdb copy is limited to in-frame clones, with some not included. That table furnishes V, J and clone size, whereas the DNA furnished D and trimming. Of tens of thousands of clones in the sample, about 86% were seen once. Sequencing used peripheral blood. The gene calls are TRBV6-2 or TRBV6-3 and TRBJ1-5, with 7 nucleotides matching TRBD1. This TCR came from a man in his fifties or sixties with acute or convalescent COVID-19. The CDR3 DNA reads TGTGCCAGCAGCCCCACCCCCGGACAGGATGGGTGGTCCCAGCATTTT. Protein product: CASSPTPGQDGWSQHF.